The 16 T cell receptor beta chains presented below share a single source sample, sequenced in a study of blood T cell repertoires in COVID-19. The method was immunoSEQ multiplex PCR; TCRdb's version includes in-frame clones alone and lacks a portion of them. The data hold a few hundred thousand clones, with 80% to 90% observed a single time. The sequenced sample consisted of peripheral blood. These receptors were obtained from a man younger than 35 who had recovered from COVID-19.

J is TRBJ2-2 and V is TRBV11-3; 12 bases agree with TRBD2. CDR3 size: 17 residues. Germline V gene lookup returns CDR1 SGHNT and CDR2 YENEEA. After removal of 0 bases from V and 3 bases from J, the junction contained 2 bases not matched to a gene. CDR3 sequence reads: CASSLEGLAGYTGELFF. In DNA, the CDR3 is TGTGCCAGCAGCTTAGAAGGACTAGCGGGGTACACCGGGGAGCTGTTTTTT.

The gene calls are TRBV7-9 and TRBJ2-3; 10 bases are a match to TRBD2. With 6 bases clipped from V and 1 base from J, the junction kept 7 bases outside the gene matches. The CDR3 totals 16 residues. Germline CDR1 and CDR2: SEHNR and FQNEAQ (reference sequence). The CDR3 DNA follows: TGTGCCAGCAGAATTGAGCTAGCGGGGGGCACAGATACGCAGTATTTT. This codes for CASRIELAGGTDTQYF.

There are a few counts of this clone. V usage is TRBV19 and J usage is TRBJ2-2, with 9 nucleotides matching TRBD1. This CDR3 is built from 18 residues. V gave up 8 bases and J gave up 0 bases; unmatched junction bases: 13. Per germline, CDR1 LNHDA and CDR2 SQIVND (reference sequence). The CDR3 nucleotides are TGTGCCAGTGCCCCGGGACAGGGACTTGTCACGAACACCGGGGAGCTGTTTTTT. Its translation: CASAPGQGLVTNTGELFF.

The chain has TRBV6-5 and TRBJ1-3; D may be TRBD1 (6 bases). The CDR3 has 15 residues. In germline, CDR1 is MNHEY, CDR2 SVGAGI. Trimming removed 5 bases from V and 3 bases from J, with 14 bases in between. CDR3 amino acids: CASSRGGYDGNTIYF. The CDR3 nucleotides are TGTGCCAGCAGTCGAGGGGGTTATGATGGAAACACCATATATTTT.

This sequence joins TRBV7-2 and TRBJ2-7, with D tentatively TRBD1 (6 bases). Trimming took off 1 base at V and 6 bases at J, with 13 bases between the two ends. The V gene's germline CDR1 is SGHTA and CDR2 FQGNSA. This CDR3 has 14 amino acids. CDR3 sequence reads: CASSLGAGQTEQYF. CDR3 coding DNA: TGTGCCAGCAGCTTAGGGGCAGGACAGACCGAGCAGTACTTC.

This rearrangement joins TRBV29-1 to TRBJ1-6, with TRBD1 matching over 10 bases. From germline, CDR1 is SQVTM and CDR2 ANQGSEA. V shed 5 bases and J 10 bases; nucleotides not matched to a gene: 8. The CDR3 consists of 14 residues. CDR3 sequence: CSVSSGTGASPLHF. The CDR3 nucleotides read TGCAGCGTTAGCTCCGGGACAGGGGCCTCACCCCTCCACTTT.

The chain employs TRBV7-8 and TRBJ2-4; 7 bases map to TRBD2. This CDR3 has 17 amino acids. Looked up from germline, CDR1 is SGHVS and CDR2 is FQNEAQ. The V segment lost 5 bases and the J segment 0 bases; nucleotides outside the gene matches: 10. CDR3 protein: CASSHPTVAGAKNIQYF. In DNA, the CDR3 is TGTGCCAGCAGCCACCCGACGGTAGCGGGAGCCAAAAACATTCAGTACTTC.

The chain combines TRBV29-1 with TRBJ2-1, with 11 bases identical to TRBD2. Looked up from germline, CDR1 is SQVTM and CDR2 is ANQGSEA. The V segment lost 1 base and the J segment 7 bases; nucleotides outside the gene matches: 6. This CDR3 has 15 amino acids. CDR3: CSVEGVAGGRNEQFF. DNA for the CDR3: TGCAGCGTTGAAGGGGTAGCGGGGGGGCGGAATGAGCAGTTCTTC.

The chain uses TRBV6-5 and TRBJ1-6, with D hard to call. The CDR3 is 15 amino acids. The germline CDR1 and CDR2 sequences are MNHEY and SVGAGI. The germline V and J ends were trimmed by 7 bases and 7 bases, with 17 bases remaining between them. The CDR3: CASTPQEGSNSPLHF. The CDR3 bases are TGTGCCAGCACTCCCCAGGAAGGAAGCAATTCACCCCTCCACTTT.

J is TRBJ1-5 and V is TRBV5-5; 10 bases match TRBD1. Trimming removed 4 bases from V and 0 bases from J; junction bases left unmatched: 10. The CDR3 runs to 18 residues. Per the germline V gene, CDR1 is SGHKS and CDR2 is YYEKEE (reference sequence). CDR3 DNA: TGTGCCAGCAGCCTGGTGGGACAGGGGACGGATAGCAATCAGCCCCAGCATTTT. The encoded protein is CASSLVGQGTDSNQPQHF.

V gene TRBV7-8 combines with J gene TRBJ2-3; D not resolved. The CDR3 length is 14 residues. Deletions cut 1 base from V and 3 bases from J, with 8 bases between. Germline V lookup: CDR1 SGHVS, CDR2 FQNEAQ. The CDR3 spells CASSLVEWTDTQYF. The CDR3 coding sequence is TGTGCCAGCAGCTTAGTGGAGTGGACAGATACGCAGTATTTT.

The chain recombines TRBV10-1 with TRBJ1-5; D is undetermined. Germline CDR1 is WNHNN and CDR2 is SYGVQD (reference sequence). V was clipped by 6 bases and J by 5 bases, with 8 bases between them. The CDR3 totals 12 residues. The chain's CDR3 is CASSSTDQPQHF. In DNA, the CDR3 is TGCGCCAGCAGCAGTACCGATCAGCCCCAGCATTTT.

The V gene is TRBV7-9, the J gene TRBJ1-1; D remains unclear. V gave up 2 bases and J gave up 6 bases, with 13 bases separating them. The germline CDR1 and CDR2 sequences are SEHNR and FQNEAQ (reference sequence). The CDR3 spans 14 residues. CDR3 nucleotides: TGTGCCAGCAGCTTATATGACAATACCCCTGAAGCTTTCTTT. Amino acids: CASSLYDNTPEAFF.

The CDR3 is CASSWTGVNQPQHF. In DNA, the CDR3 is TGTGCCAGCAGTTGGACAGGGGTCAATCAGCCCCAGCATTTT. The chain is built from TRBV27 and TRBJ1-5; 9 bases map to TRBD1. The trim removed 4 bases at V and 3 bases at J, leaving 1 base unmatched. Looked up from germline, CDR1 is MNHEY and CDR2 is SMNVEV (reference sequence). CDR3 size: 14 residues.

The rearrangement links TRBV30 to TRBJ2-1; 11 positions agree with TRBD2. There are 14 residues in the CDR3. V dropped 5 bases and J dropped 6; count of bases not matched to a gene: 6. Germline V gene sequence: CDR1 GTSNPN, CDR2 SVGIG (reference sequence). In DNA, the CDR3 is TGTGCCTGGGGGGGACTAGCGGCTCGCAATGAGCAGTTCTTC. Amino acids: CAWGGLAARNEQFF.

This clone occurred once. This chain connects TRBV10-3 to TRBJ1-6, with TRBD1 as a possible D gene (6 bases). The V and J ends lost 4 bases and 7 bases respectively, with 14 bases between them. The CDR3 loop spans 15 amino acids. CDR1 is ENHRY, CDR2 SYGVKD, per germline. CDR3 nucleotide sequence: TGTGCCATCAGTGGTGGCGCAGGGGTCAATTCACCCCTCCACTTT. It is translated as CAISGGAGVNSPLHF.